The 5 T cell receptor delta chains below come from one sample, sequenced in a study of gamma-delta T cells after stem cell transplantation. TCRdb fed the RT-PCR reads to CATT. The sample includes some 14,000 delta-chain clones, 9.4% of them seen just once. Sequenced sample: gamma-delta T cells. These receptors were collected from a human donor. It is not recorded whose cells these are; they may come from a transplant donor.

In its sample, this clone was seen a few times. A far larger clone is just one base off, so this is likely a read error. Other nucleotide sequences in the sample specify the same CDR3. The CDR3 DNA sequence: TGTGCTCTTGGGGAGCTATTGCCATACTGGGGGATCCGATCGGACACCGATAAACTCATCTTT. It is translated as CALGELLPYWGIRSDTDKLIF. The chain carries TRDV1 and TRDJ1; 10 bases are shared with TRDD3. The CDR3 length is 21 residues. J was trimmed by 0 bases and V by 3 bases; bases with no gene match: 19. The germline gives CDR1 TSWWSYY, CDR2 QGS.

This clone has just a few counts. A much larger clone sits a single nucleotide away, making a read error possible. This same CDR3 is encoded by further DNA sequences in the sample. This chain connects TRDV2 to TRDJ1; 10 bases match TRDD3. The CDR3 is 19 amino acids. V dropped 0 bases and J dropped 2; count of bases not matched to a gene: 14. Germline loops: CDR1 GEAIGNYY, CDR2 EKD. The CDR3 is CACDTGRGDTPPSTDKLIF. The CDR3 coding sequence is TGTGCCTGTGACACCGGACGGGGGGATACGCCCCCCTCAACCGATAAACTCATCTTT.

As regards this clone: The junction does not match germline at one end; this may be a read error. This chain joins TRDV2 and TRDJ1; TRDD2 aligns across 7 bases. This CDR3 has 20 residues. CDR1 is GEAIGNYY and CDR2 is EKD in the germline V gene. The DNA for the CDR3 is TGTGCCTGTGACCAAATTCCTACCGGGGCCTGGGTGACCTACACCGATACACTCATCTTT. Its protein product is CACDQIPTGAWVTYTDTLIF.

The CDR3 DNA is TGTGCCTGTGACACTAAGAGGAATGCGGTATCGTACACCGATAAACTCATCTTT. The encoded protein is CACDTKRNAVSYTDKLIF. This chain uses TRDV2 with TRDJ1; D uncertain. The CDR3 loop spans 18 amino acids. In germline, CDR1 is GEAIGNYY, CDR2 EKD. Trimming removed 1 base from V and 0 bases from J, with 20 bases in between.

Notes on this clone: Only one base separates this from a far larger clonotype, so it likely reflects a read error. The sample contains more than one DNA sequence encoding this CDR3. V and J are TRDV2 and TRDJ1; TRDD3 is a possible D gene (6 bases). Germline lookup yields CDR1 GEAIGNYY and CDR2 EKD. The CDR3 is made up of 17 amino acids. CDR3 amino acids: CACDTVGDLAYTDKLIF. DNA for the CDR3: TGTGCCTGTGACACAGTCGGGGATCTGGCCTACACCGATAAGCTCATCTTT.